One and the same sample provided the 31 T cell receptor beta chains below, sequenced in a study of shared clonotypes between healthy human individuals. Naive CD8 cells lacked CD45RO, underwent positive selection for CCR7 and left out terminally differentiated effector memory CD45RA+ cells. Produced via immunoSEQ multiplex PCR; TCRdb's table is partial and in-frame only. The data hold 1.5 million to 2.5 million clones, with just under 95% observed a single time. The material sequenced was naive CD8+ T cells sorted from blood. Receptors were obtained from a man in his late teens or twenties in good health.

This clone was seen only once. CDR3: CASSLGTAKNIQYF. CDR3 nucleotides: TGCGCCAGCAGCTTGGGGACAGCCAAAAACATTCAGTACTTC. The chain joins TRBV5-1 to TRBJ2-4, with D unresolved. CDR1 and CDR2 (germline): SGHRS, YFSETQ. This CDR3 spans 14 amino acids. V was pared by 0 bases and J by 0 bases, with 4 bases between.

The gene calls are TRBV4-1 and TRBJ2-5; D not resolved. The length of the CDR3 is 14 residues. V was shortened by 3 bases and J by 2 bases, with 10 bases between the two germline ends. Germline assignment: CDR1 MGHRA and CDR2 YSYEKL. CDR3 in amino acids: CASSHLPGQETQYF. CDR3 nucleotides: TGCGCCAGCAGCCACCTACCTGGGCAAGAGACCCAGTACTTC.

This chain uses TRBV27 with TRBJ1-1, with 7 nucleotides matching TRBD1. The germline gives CDR1 MNHEY, CDR2 SMNVEV (reference sequence). The ends lost 2 bases at V and 3 bases at J; junction bases unmatched: 6. The CDR3 is 15 amino acids. CDR3 sequence: CASSLPDRVHTEAFF. As DNA, the CDR3 is TGTGCCAGCAGTTTACCCGACAGGGTGCACACTGAAGCTTTCTTT.

CDR3 bases: TGTGCCAGCAGCGTAAACTCGGGGCAGGGTAACCACGAGCAGTACTTC. As protein: CASSVNSGQGNHEQYF. The chain uses TRBV9 and TRBJ2-7, with D tentatively TRBD1 or TRBD2 (5 bases each). There are 16 residues in the CDR3. Trimming took off 1 base at V and 5 bases at J, with 19 bases between the two ends. From germline, CDR1 is SGDLS and CDR2 YYNGEE.

The rearrangement joins TRBV11-2 to TRBJ2-2; TRBD2 is a possible D gene (6 bases). The V end was cut by 4 bases, the J end by 0 bases, with 18 bases between. The V gene's germline CDR1 is SGHAT and CDR2 FQNNGV. This CDR3 is 18 amino acids long. The DNA for the CDR3 is TGTGCCAGCAGCTACAACCAATACGGGGGTTCGAACACCGGGGAGCTGTTTTTT. Amino acids: CASSYNQYGGSNTGELFF.

The chain combines TRBV7-8 with TRBJ2-7, with 7 positions matching TRBD1. V lost 5 bases and J lost 1; bases outside the gene matches: 5. Germline-derived CDR1 and CDR2 are SGHVS and FQNEAQ. This CDR3 comprises 14 residues. CDR3 DNA sequence: TGTGCCAGCAGCCCAGGGGGATTTTCCTACGAGCAGTACTTC. It translates to CASSPGGFSYEQYF.

V and J are TRBV5-4 and TRBJ1-1; D is possibly TRBD1 (6 bases). Trimming took 10 bases from V and 1 from J, leaving 14 bases between them. Germline assignment: CDR1 SGHNT and CDR2 YYREEE (reference sequence). CDR3 length: 13 residues. In nucleotides, the CDR3 is TGTGCCTCCGGGGCGGGGGCGAACACTGAAGCTTTCTTT. This gives the protein CASGAGANTEAFF.

This chain uses TRBV27 with TRBJ1-5, with 7 bases that match TRBD1. This CDR3 is 15 amino acids long. Germline V gene lookup returns CDR1 MNHEY and CDR2 SMNVEV (reference sequence). Unmatched junction bases numbered 10, after V lost 7 bases and J lost 4 bases. The CDR3 reads CASKISEGANQPQHF. The CDR3 DNA reads TGTGCCAGCAAGATCTCGGAGGGGGCAAATCAGCCCCAGCATTTT.

This clone was seen only a few times. The chain links TRBV19 to TRBJ1-5; 10 bases are a match to TRBD1. Per germline, CDR1 LNHDA and CDR2 SQIVND (reference sequence). This CDR3 has 16 amino acids. With V trimmed by 7 bases and J by 2 bases, 8 bases remained unmatched. DNA of the CDR3: TGTGCCAGTAACCCCGGGACAGGGGATGGCAATCAGCCCCAGCATTTT. It yields the protein CASNPGTGDGNQPQHF.

The chain carries TRBV28 and TRBJ1-1; D possibly corresponds to TRBD1 (5 bases). This CDR3 comprises 15 residues. Germline V lookup: CDR1 MDHEN, CDR2 SYDVKM. Between the trimmed V and J ends, which lost 2 bases and 4 bases, there was a span of 14 bases. CDR3 in amino acids: CASSLLGGWSTEAFF. The CDR3 DNA reads TGTGCCAGCAGTTTACTGGGGGGTTGGAGCACTGAAGCTTTCTTT. Full variable domain (remainder filled in from reference TRBV28 and TRBJ1-1): DVKVTQSSRYLVKRTGEKVFLECVQDMDHENMFWYRQDPGLGLRLIYFSYDVKMKEKGDIPEGYSVSREKKERFSLILESASTNQTSMYLCASSLLGGWSTEAFFGQGTRLTVV.

With regard to this clone: The sample contains more than one DNA sequence encoding this CDR3. The chain carries TRBV29-1 and TRBJ2-1; TRBD2 matches 11 bases. In germline, CDR1 is SQVTM, CDR2 ANQGSEA. The V segment lost 1 base and the J segment 0 bases; nucleotides outside the gene matches: 5. The CDR3 is 17 residues long. The CDR3 here is CSVEGLAGGRSYNEQFF. CDR3 DNA sequence: TGCAGCGTTGAAGGGCTAGCGGGAGGTCGCTCCTACAATGAGCAGTTCTTC.

The chain joins TRBV5-1 to TRBJ2-1, with D unclear. Trimming pared 4 bases from V and 10 bases from J, leaving 9 bases between. The CDR3 covers 11 residues. The germline gives CDR1 SGHRS, CDR2 YFSETQ. CDR3 loop: CASSRVGEQFF. The CDR3 DNA reads as TGCGCCAGCAGCCGGGTGGGCGAGCAGTTCTTC.

This sequence joins TRBV13 and TRBJ2-7, with D perhaps TRBD1 (6 bases). CDR1 is PRHDT and CDR2 is FYEKMQ in the germline V gene (reference sequence). V was cut by 4 bases and J by 0 bases, with 10 bases left in between. The CDR3 contains 14 residues. DNA of the CDR3: TGTGCCAGCAGCTCCCAGGACAGCTCCTACGAGCAGTACTTC. Translated: CASSSQDSSYEQYF.

The chain employs TRBV6-1 and TRBJ2-7; 7 bases are a match to TRBD2. The V gene's germline CDR1 is MNHNS and CDR2 SASEGT. There are 13 residues in the CDR3. Germline trimming cut 6 bases from V and 2 bases from J; bases unmatched to any gene: 4. The CDR3 spells CASRPGGAYEQYF. In DNA form, the CDR3 reads TGTGCCAGCAGGCCGGGGGGAGCCTACGAGCAGTACTTC.

The chain has TRBV29-1 and TRBJ2-7, with TRBD1 matching 9 bases. Germline CDR1 SQVTM, CDR2 ANQGSEA. The V gene end was trimmed by 5 bases and the J gene end by 1 base; junction bases not matched to a gene: 9. The CDR3 contains 15 residues. The CDR3 sequence: CSVLTPGQGSYEQYF. The CDR3, as DNA: TGCAGCGTTCTCACGCCGGGACAGGGATCCTACGAGCAGTACTTC.

Details on this clone: The same CDR3 is also encoded by other DNA sequences in this sample. Written as DNA, the CDR3 is TGTGCCAGCAGCGTAGGTCCTGGGTCCTACGAGCAGTACTTC. This codes for CASSVGPGSYEQYF. This chain uses TRBV9 with TRBJ2-7; D gene uncertain. The CDR3 is 14 amino acids. Germline CDR1 SGDLS, CDR2 YYNGEE. With 0 bases removed from V and 1 base from J, the gap between germline ends came to 8 bases.

This clone appeared once. The chain is built from TRBV27 and TRBJ2-3; D is perhaps TRBD1 (6 bases). Per germline, CDR1 MNHEY and CDR2 SMNVEV (reference sequence). The length of the CDR3 is 15 residues. V was cut by 6 bases and J by 1 base, with 14 bases left in between. The chain's CDR3 is CASSPGVMGTDTQYF. In nucleotides, the CDR3 is TGTGCCAGCAGCCCAGGGGTCATGGGCACAGATACGCAGTATTTT.

The V call is TRBV9, the J call TRBJ1-1; D is unclear. V was trimmed by 6 bases and J by 1 base, leaving 13 bases between them. The CDR3 sequence is 14 residues long. The V gene's germline CDR1 is SGDLS and CDR2 YYNGEE. The CDR3 loop is CASTRDAGNTEAFF. DNA of the CDR3: TGTGCCAGCACCAGAGACGCAGGGAACACTGAAGCTTTCTTT.

The V gene is TRBV5-6, the J gene TRBJ1-2; the match to TRBD1 covers 7 bases. This CDR3 is built from 18 residues. From germline, CDR1 is SGHDT and CDR2 YYEEEE. V shed 4 bases and J 5 bases; nucleotides not matched to a gene: 20. The CDR3 bases are TGTGCCAGCAGCGGTGGAGTGGGTAGGGGGCGTGTATTTTATGGCTACACCTTC. Protein sequence: CASSGGVGRGRVFYGYTF.

This chain uses TRBV6-9 with TRBJ2-7; D is unresolved. This CDR3 contains 15 residues. V shed 3 bases and J shed 2 bases, with 14 bases lying between them. The germline CDR1 and CDR2 sequences are MNHGY and SVAAGI. The CDR3 region has the DNA TGTGCCAGCAGTTACGGCACGGGTTTTCCCTACGAGCAGTACTTC. It yields the protein CASSYGTGFPYEQYF.

CDR3 DNA: TGTGCCAGCAGTTTATCTGAGACAGGGTCCTACGAGCAGTACTTC. It encodes CASSLSETGSYEQYF. This chain uses TRBV27 with TRBJ2-7; the match to TRBD1 covers 7 bases. The trim removed 0 bases at V and 1 base at J, leaving 3 bases unmatched. CDR3 length: 15 amino acids. Germline V lookup: CDR1 MNHEY, CDR2 SMNVEV (reference sequence).

Of note for this clone: The sample has other DNA sequences that encode this CDR3 too. V usage is TRBV25-1 and J usage is TRBJ1-3, with unresolved D. Germline V gene data show CDR1 as MGHDK and CDR2 as SYGVNS. The CDR3 extends over 11 amino acids. V lost 3 bases to trimming and J lost 4 bases, with 1 base between them. The CDR3 DNA is TGTGCCAGCAGTGAGGGAAACACCATATATTTT. Translated, it gives CASSEGNTIYF. The full variable domain, rest sourced from reference TRBV25-1 and TRBJ1-3, is EADIYQTPRYLVIGTGKKITLECSQTMGHDKMYWYQQDPGMELHLIHYSYGVNSTEKGDLSSESTVSRIRTEHFPLTLESARPSHTSQYLCASSEGNTIYFGEGSWLTVV.

The genes are TRBV11-2 and TRBJ2-2; 9 bases line up with TRBD2. CDR3 size: 18 residues. Per germline, CDR1 SGHAT and CDR2 FQNNGV. V lost 4 bases to trimming and J lost 2 bases; unmatched junction nucleotides: 11. CDR3 region: CASSSPFSSGINTGELFF. The CDR3 region has the DNA TGTGCCAGCAGCTCCCCCTTTTCTAGCGGGATTAACACCGGGGAGCTGTTTTTT.

This clone was recorded only once. The chain's CDR3 is CASSQESVANPQFF. CDR3 in DNA: TGCGCCAGCAGCCAAGAATCGGTAGCTAACCCGCAGTTCTTC. The gene calls are TRBV4-1 and TRBJ2-1; no definite D call. Trimming cost V 0 bases and J 12 bases, with 15 bases left between them. The germline V gene encodes CDR1 MGHRA and CDR2 YSYEKL. The CDR3 covers 14 residues.

This chain uses TRBV9 with TRBJ2-2, with no clear D. Germline loops: CDR1 SGDLS, CDR2 YYNGEE. This CDR3 is 15 amino acids long. Trimming stripped 3 bases from V and 5 bases from J, with 14 bases between. The CDR3 here is CASSGPPPATGELFF. The CDR3 nucleotides read TGTGCCAGCAGCGGACCCCCCCCGGCAACCGGGGAGCTGTTTTTT.

The chain uses TRBV10-3 and TRBJ2-1; D is unclear. V dropped 2 bases and J dropped 4 bases, with 15 bases sitting between them. The CDR3 spans 16 residues. CDR1 ENHRY and CDR2 SYGVKD come from the germline V gene. The CDR3 loop reads CAISETGHELYNEQFF. The CDR3 DNA reads TGTGCCATCAGTGAGACGGGCCATGAACTTTACAATGAGCAGTTCTTC.

A single count supports this clone. The chain couples TRBV7-9 to TRBJ1-1, with a possible D match to TRBD1 (5 bases). Germline V lookup: CDR1 SEHNR, CDR2 FQNEAQ (reference sequence). CDR3 size: 13 residues. Trimming removed 0 bases from V and 6 bases from J, with 8 bases in between. The CDR3 region is CASSLALGPEAFF. CDR3 nucleotide sequence: TGTGCCAGCAGCTTAGCGTTGGGGCCTGAAGCTTTCTTT.

This clone appeared once. The same CDR3 arises from other DNA sequences in this sample as well. The chain has TRBV5-6 and TRBJ2-7; TRBD2 aligns across 7 bases. With V trimmed by 5 bases and J by 2 bases, 4 bases remained unmatched. Germline V gene sequence: CDR1 SGHDT, CDR2 YYEEEE. The CDR3 is made up of 13 amino acids. Written as DNA, the CDR3 is TGTGCCAGCAGTTCCGGGACTACCTACGAGCAGTACTTC. It yields the protein CASSSGTTYEQYF.

The V call is TRBV6-5, the J call TRBJ2-5; 8 bases agree with TRBD2. Per germline, CDR1 MNHEY and CDR2 SVGAGI. Losses at the gene ends were 2 bases for V and 5 bases for J; bases not matched to a gene: 7. There are 15 residues in the CDR3. The CDR3 nucleotides read TGTGCCAGCAGTTACAGGGCCGGCGGGGGGGAGACCCAGTACTTC. This codes for CASSYRAGGGETQYF.

This sequence joins TRBV27 and TRBJ2-1, with 8 bases identical to TRBD2. The length of the CDR3 is 17 residues. Germline V gene sequence: CDR1 MNHEY, CDR2 SMNVEV (reference sequence). V lost 3 bases and J lost 3; bases outside the gene matches: 10. The CDR3 loop is CASSLDPSSGYYNEQFF. DNA for the CDR3: TGTGCCAGCAGTTTGGACCCCTCTAGCGGGTACTACAATGAGCAGTTCTTC.

This chain uses TRBV27 with TRBJ2-7; weak D call: TRBD2 (5 bases). CDR1 MNHEY and CDR2 SMNVEV come from the germline V gene (reference sequence). Trimming stripped 8 bases from V and 2 bases from J, with 13 bases between. The CDR3 runs to 13 residues. In DNA, the CDR3 is TGTGCCAGCTCCACCGGGAATCCCTACGAGCAGTACTTC. Amino acid sequence: CASSTGNPYEQYF.